This TCR beta chain was sequenced during a study of T cells after yellow fever vaccination. Whole-study context: SMART-Seq v4 Ultra Low Input handled preparation of low-cell-number fractions.

The CDR3 covers 15 residues. In germline, CDR1 is DFQATT, CDR2 SNEGSKA (reference sequence). Trimming shortened V by 0 bases and J by 3 bases, and 15 bases separated the two germline ends. TCRdb itself ran the 5' RACE reads through MiXCR, one entry per CDR3 protein. This table holds tens of thousands of distinct CDR3 sequences, more than 5.5% found once. Sequencing used CD8+ T cells sorted from PBMCs, obtained less than 6 days after the first yellow fever vaccination. The clonotype comes from a man younger than 30 who received the YFV17D yellow fever vaccine. The chain has TRBV20-1 and TRBJ2-7; D call uncertain. The CDR3 loop reads CSARDSSSEVYEQYF. CDR3 nucleotides: TGCAGTGCTAGAGATTCGTCCAGCGAGGTCTACGAGCAGTACTTC.